Listed here are 25 T cell receptor beta chains from one sample, sequenced in a study of cytomegalovirus exposure and HLA in healthy donors. Primers: 60 Vbeta forward and 13 Jbeta reverse. Method: immunoSEQ multiplex PCR; TCRdb's copy keeps in-frame clones and lacks some. This sample has roughly 200,000 clones, with around 89% found just once. The sample comprised PBMCs. These receptors all stem from a woman in her late teens or twenties in good health and CMV-seronegative.

The CDR3 here is CASSPDSPILNTEAFF. CDR3 in DNA: TGTGCCAGCTCCCCGGACAGTCCCATCCTGAACACTGAAGCTTTCTTT. V and J are TRBV18 and TRBJ1-1, with D perhaps TRBD1 (6 bases). The CDR3 consists of 16 residues. V lost 6 bases to trimming and J lost 0 bases, with 17 bases between them. Germline V gene data show CDR1 as KGHSH and CDR2 as LQKENI.

This chain joins TRBV11-3 and TRBJ2-7, with 12 positions matching TRBD1. Germline loops: CDR1 SGHNT, CDR2 YENEEA. The junction had 8 bases not matched to a gene; V was cut back by 7 bases and J by 4 bases. The CDR3 runs to 15 residues. The CDR3 spells CASTKLGQGAYEQYF. In DNA form, the CDR3 reads TGTGCCAGCACTAAACTGGGACAGGGGGCTTACGAGCAGTACTTC.

The J gene is TRBJ2-1, the V gene TRBV7-2, with D possibly being TRBD2 (6 bases). The CDR3 spans 16 residues. CDR1 and CDR2 (germline): SGHTA, FQGNSA. V lost 5 bases to trimming and J lost 2 bases, with 16 bases between them. CDR3 nucleotide sequence: TGTGCCAGCAGCCCCCGCGGGACGGTTACCTACAATGAGCAGTTCTTC. Its translation: CASSPRGTVTYNEQFF.

The V gene is TRBV11-2, the J gene TRBJ1-5, with D perhaps TRBD1 (5 bases). This CDR3 region has 16 residues. V gave up 5 bases and J gave up 7 bases, with 21 bases separating them. Per the germline V gene, CDR1 is SGHAT and CDR2 is FQNNGV. The CDR3 sequence: CASSPLRRSRVQPQHF. DNA of the CDR3: TGTGCCAGCAGCCCCCTCCGAAGGAGCAGGGTCCAGCCCCAGCATTTT.

The chain employs TRBV5-5 and TRBJ1-1, with D perhaps TRBD1 (5 bases). Germline CDR1 is SGHKS and CDR2 is YYEKEE (reference sequence). This CDR3 is 14 amino acids long. V was trimmed by 0 bases and J by 13 bases, leaving 19 bases between them. For the CDR3, the DNA is TGTGCCAGCAGCTTGGAGGGGCGCGGAATCGACGGTTTCTTT. This codes for CASSLEGRGIDGFF.

This clone was seen only once. J is TRBJ2-2 and V is TRBV4-1, with 12 bases aligning to TRBD1. With V trimmed by 4 bases and J by 3 bases, 9 bases remained unmatched. The germline V gene encodes CDR1 MGHRA and CDR2 YSYEKL. The CDR3 contains 18 residues. The CDR3 DNA sequence: TGCGCCAGCAGCCGGTCACCGGGACAGGGGGCAGACACCGGGGAGCTGTTTTTT. This translates into CASSRSPGQGADTGELFF.

The J gene is TRBJ2-1, the V gene TRBV5-5; 7 nucleotides align to TRBD2. Germline CDR1 SGHKS, CDR2 YYEKEE (reference sequence). With V trimmed by 4 bases and J by 8 bases, 12 bases remained unmatched. CDR3 size: 15 residues. CDR3 sequence (DNA): TGTGCCAGCAGCATAGGGACTACCGAAGGGGATGAGCAGTTCTTC. This encodes CASSIGTTEGDEQFF.

CDR3: CASSGLTSVLNEQYF. The CDR3 region has the DNA TGTGCCAGCAGCGGACTGACTAGCGTACTCAACGAGCAGTACTTC. V usage is TRBV7-9 and J usage is TRBJ2-7; 8 positions agree with TRBD2. Germline assignment: CDR1 SEHNR and CDR2 FQNEAQ (reference sequence). The CDR3 extends over 15 amino acids. V shed 5 bases and J 5 bases; nucleotides not matched to a gene: 11. Full variable domain (remainder filled in from reference TRBV7-9 and TRBJ2-7): DTGVSQNPRHKITKRGQNVTFRCDPISEHNRLYWYRQTLGQGPEFLTYFQNEAQLEKSRLLSDRFSAERPKGSFSTLEIQRTEQGDSAMYLCASSGLTSVLNEQYFGPGTRLTVT.

The rearrangement joins TRBV5-1 to TRBJ2-1, with TRBD2 matching 12 bases. The CDR3 loop spans 16 amino acids. CDR1 and CDR2 from the germline V gene are SGHRS and YFSETQ. The V and J ends lost 4 bases and 7 bases, in that order; junction bases with no gene match: 9. The CDR3 DNA is TGCGCCAGCAGCCTCCGGACTAGCGGGATGGGAAATGAGCAGTTCTTC. Its protein product is CASSLRTSGMGNEQFF.

This clone was seen just once. This chain links TRBV7-2 with TRBJ2-1; 8 bases match TRBD1. The CDR3 contains 15 residues. Germline CDR1 and CDR2: SGHTA and FQGNSA. V lost 10 bases and J lost 7; bases outside the gene matches: 15. In DNA form, the CDR3 reads TGTGCCACCACAAACACAGGGGGAGGCTGGAATGAGCAGTTCTTC. Protein: CATTNTGGGWNEQFF.

The chain uses TRBV9 and TRBJ2-3, with TRBD1 matching over 7 bases. Trimming took 5 bases from V and 2 from J; bases not matched to a gene: 5. The CDR3 has 14 residues. Germline-derived CDR1 and CDR2 are SGDLS and YYNGEE. Here the CDR3 reads CASRKDRLTDTQYF. The CDR3 DNA sequence: TGTGCCAGCAGGAAGGACAGGCTCACAGATACGCAGTATTTT.

The gene calls are TRBV5-1 and TRBJ2-1; 9 bases map to TRBD2. In germline, CDR1 is SGHRS, CDR2 YFSETQ. The V segment lost 0 bases and the J segment 6 bases; nucleotides outside the gene matches: 7. The CDR3 spans 16 residues. CDR3 sequence reads: CASSLVPGTSSNEQFF. The CDR3 DNA reads TGCGCCAGCAGCTTGGTCCCCGGGACTAGCTCCAATGAGCAGTTCTTC.

The chain employs TRBV5-6 and TRBJ2-3; weak D call: TRBD2 (7 bases). The V gene's germline CDR1 is SGHDT and CDR2 YYEEEE. Trimming pared 1 base from V and 3 bases from J, leaving 18 bases between. The CDR3 sequence is 17 residues long. In nucleotides, the CDR3 is TGTGCCAGCAGCTTGTGGGGGGAGGGAGGGGGTACAGATACGCAGTATTTT. Its protein product is CASSLWGEGGGTDTQYF.

This clone has a single count. The rearrangement links TRBV11-3 to TRBJ1-3; 7 bases line up with TRBD1. Germline V CDR1 and CDR2: SGHNT, YENEEA. The V gene end was trimmed by 5 bases and the J gene end by 3 bases; junction bases not matched to a gene: 7. The CDR3 is 15 residues long. CDR3 sequence (DNA): TGTGCCAGCAGCCCAGGAGGGGGCCGTGGAAACACCATATATTTT. It codes for CASSPGGGRGNTIYF.

The rearrangement joins TRBV6-1 to TRBJ1-4; D call uncertain. The germline gives CDR1 MNHNS, CDR2 SASEGT. The germline V and J ends were trimmed by 10 bases and 3 bases, with 15 bases remaining between them. The CDR3 spans 14 residues. The CDR3, as DNA: TGTGCCATTATAGAGCGGGGAGCTAATGAAAAACTGTTTTTT. It encodes CAIIERGANEKLFF.

The CDR3 nucleotides read TGTGCCAGTAGTATAGCTACAGAGAGCTCCTACGAGCAGTACTTC. Amino acid sequence: CASSIATESSYEQYF. V gene TRBV19 combines with J gene TRBJ2-7, with unresolved D. CDR1 and CDR2 from the germline V gene are LNHDA and SQIVND (reference sequence). V shed 1 base and J shed 0 bases, with 10 bases lying between them. The CDR3 is made up of 15 amino acids.

The chain uses TRBV29-1 and TRBJ1-4, with D perhaps matching TRBD1 (6 bases). CDR3 length: 14 amino acids. Trimming cost V 0 bases and J 5 bases, with 10 bases left between them. The germline gives CDR1 SQVTM, CDR2 ANQGSEA. The CDR3 here is CSVEDRGTNEKLFF. CDR3 DNA sequence: TGCAGCGTTGAAGACAGGGGTACCAATGAAAAACTGTTTTTT.

The rearrangement uses TRBV4-3 and TRBJ2-2; 11 nucleotides match TRBD2. CDR3 length: 15 residues. Trimming took 6 bases from V and 5 from J; bases not matched to a gene: 5. Germline V gene sequence: CDR1 LGHNA, CDR2 YSLEER. This chain's CDR3 is CASRIAGGPTGELFF. Written as DNA, the CDR3 is TGCGCCAGCAGGATAGCGGGGGGGCCGACCGGGGAGCTGTTTTTT.

This clone was counted only a few times. This chain joins TRBV2 and TRBJ2-5; 7 bases match TRBD2. The CDR3 runs 14 residues. Germline loops: CDR1 SNHLY, CDR2 FYNNEI. V was pared by 8 bases and J by 4 bases, with 10 bases of the junction left unmatched. CDR3 region: CASPTGTIGETQYF. Written as DNA, the CDR3 is TGTGCCAGCCCGACCGGGACTATCGGAGAGACCCAGTACTTC.

V usage is TRBV5-1 and J usage is TRBJ2-3; TRBD1 aligns across 8 bases. The junction had 17 bases not matched to a gene; V was cut back by 1 base and J by 7 bases. Germline CDR1 is SGHRS and CDR2 is YFSETQ. This CDR3 is 18 amino acids long. CDR3 nucleotides: TGCGCCAGCAGCTTGCGGACAGGGAAGGGATCCCCAGGGCATACGCAGTATTTT. Protein: CASSLRTGKGSPGHTQYF. The entire variable domain, with the rest obtained from reference TRBV5-1 and TRBJ2-3, is as follows: KAGVTQTPRYLIKTRGQQVTLSCSPISGHRSVSWYQQTPGQGLQFLFEYFSETQRNKGNFPGRFSGRQFSNSRSEMNVSTLELGDSALYLCASSLRTGKGSPGHTQYFGPGTRLTVL.

The chain couples TRBV18 to TRBJ1-1; the D gene is possibly TRBD1 (6 bases). CDR1 KGHSH and CDR2 LQKENI come from the germline V gene. V dropped 2 bases and J dropped 1 base, with 14 bases sitting between them. This CDR3 is built from 16 residues. CDR3 residues: CASSPNREGANTEAFF. CDR3 nucleotide sequence: TGTGCCAGCTCACCAAACAGGGAAGGGGCGAACACTGAAGCTTTCTTT.

The chain is built from TRBV7-8 and TRBJ2-5, with D perhaps matching TRBD2 (6 bases). The V end was cut by 1 base, the J end by 5 bases, with 17 bases between. CDR1 and CDR2 (germline): SGHVS, FQNEAQ. This CDR3 contains 16 residues. The CDR3 region is CASSLGTTRVKETQYF. CDR3 in DNA: TGTGCCAGCAGCTTAGGGACGACTAGAGTTAAGGAGACCCAGTACTTC.

The chain has TRBV18 and TRBJ1-2; the match to TRBD1 covers 9 bases. V was pared by 3 bases and J by 8 bases, with 10 bases of the junction left unmatched. Looked up from germline, CDR1 is KGHSH and CDR2 is LQKENI. CDR3 length: 15 amino acids. The CDR3 sequence is CASSPPRDRERGYTF. CDR3 sequence (DNA): TGTGCCAGCTCACCCCCCCGGGACAGGGAAAGAGGCTACACCTTC.

The rearrangement joins TRBV6-1 to TRBJ1-2; D remains ambiguous. Germline V gives CDR1 MNHNS, CDR2 SASEGT. V lost 7 bases and J 7 bases, leaving 22 bases between the germline ends. There are 15 residues in the CDR3. The CDR3 here is CASTRGNSPTPGYTF. DNA for the CDR3: TGTGCCAGCACCAGAGGGAATTCCCCTACCCCTGGCTACACCTTC.

The chain couples TRBV5-6 to TRBJ2-6; 7 nucleotides agree with TRBD1. This CDR3 is 18 amino acids long. Germline-derived CDR1 and CDR2 are SGHDT and YYEEEE. The junction had 8 bases not matched to a gene; V was cut back by 2 bases and J by 0 bases. CDR3 sequence (DNA): TGTGCCAGCAGCTTTTTCCGGGACAGTCCCTCTGGGGCCAACGTCCTGACTTTC. Protein: CASSFFRDSPSGANVLTF.